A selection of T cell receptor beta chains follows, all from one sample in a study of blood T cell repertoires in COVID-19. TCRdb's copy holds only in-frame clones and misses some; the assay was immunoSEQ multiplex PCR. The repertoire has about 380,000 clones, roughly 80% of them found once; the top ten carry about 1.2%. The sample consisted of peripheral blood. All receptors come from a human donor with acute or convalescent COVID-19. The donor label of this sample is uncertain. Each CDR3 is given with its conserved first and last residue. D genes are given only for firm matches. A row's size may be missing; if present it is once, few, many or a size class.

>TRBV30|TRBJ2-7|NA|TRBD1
CAWSGPGQGRNEQYF
TGTGCCTGGAGTGGACCGGGACAGGGCAGGAACGAGCAGTACTTC
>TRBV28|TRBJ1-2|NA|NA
CASRGAGFGYTF
TGTGCCTCCCGCGGGGCAGGGTTTGGCTACACCTTC
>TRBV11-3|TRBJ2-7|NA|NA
CASSLGQGDGEQYF
TGTGCCAGCAGCTTAGGCCAGGGCGACGGGGAGCAGTACTTC
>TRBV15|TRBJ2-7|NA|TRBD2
CATSSLAGDRSEQYF
TGTGCCACCAGCTCACTAGCGGGGGACAGGAGTGAGCAGTACTTC
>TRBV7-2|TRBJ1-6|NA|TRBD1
CASGFTGVLDNSPLHF
TGTGCCAGCGGGTTTACAGGGGTTCTCGATAATTCACCCCTCCACTTT
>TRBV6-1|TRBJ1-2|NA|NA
CASSEGKGDYGYTF
TGTGCCAGCAGCGAAGGGAAGGGGGACTATGGCTACACCTTC
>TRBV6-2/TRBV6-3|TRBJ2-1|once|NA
CASSPWGEVSGNEQFF
TGTGCCAGCAGCCCTTGGGGGGAGGTCTCCGGAAATGAGCAGTTCTTC
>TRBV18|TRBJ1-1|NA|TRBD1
CASSPFSDRANTEAFF
TGTGCCAGCTCACCATTTTCGGACAGGGCGAACACTGAAGCTTTCTTT
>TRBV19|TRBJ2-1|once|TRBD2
CASSIWVSGSGEQFF
TGTGCCAGTAGTATTTGGGTTAGCGGGAGCGGCGAGCAGTTCTTC
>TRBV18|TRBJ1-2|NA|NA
CASSPLEQGNYGYTF
TGTGCCAGCTCACCCCTCGAGCAGGGAAACTATGGCTACACCTTC
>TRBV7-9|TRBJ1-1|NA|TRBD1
CASSSPATGWGLNTEAFF
TGTGCCAGCAGCTCTCCCGCGACAGGGTGGGGGTTGAACACTGAAGCTTTCTTT
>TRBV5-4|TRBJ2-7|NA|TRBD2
CASSPSGDEQYF
TGTGCCAGCAGCCCTAGCGGGGACGAGCAGTACTTC
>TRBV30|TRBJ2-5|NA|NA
CAWSGSMNQETQYF
TGTGCCTGGAGCGGGAGTATGAACCAAGAGACCCAGTACTTC
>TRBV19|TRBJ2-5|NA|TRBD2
CASSIPGGGQETQYF
TGTGCCAGTAGTATCCCCGGGGGGGGACAAGAGACCCAGTACTTC
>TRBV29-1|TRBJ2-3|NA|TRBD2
CSVEGLAGGQRDTQYF
TGCAGCGTTGAAGGTCTAGCGGGGGGGCAGAGAGATACGCAGTATTTT
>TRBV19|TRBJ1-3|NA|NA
CASSATGSPGNTIYF
TGTGCCAGTAGTGCTACAGGGAGCCCTGGAAACACCATATATTTT
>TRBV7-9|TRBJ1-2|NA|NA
CASRAQGGGDGYTF
TGTGCCAGCAGGGCCCAGGGTGGGGGCGATGGCTACACCTTC
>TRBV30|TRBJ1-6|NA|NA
CAWSIYGNSPLHF
TGTGCCTGGAGTATATACGGTAATTCACCCCTCCACTTT
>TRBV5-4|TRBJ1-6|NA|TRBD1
CASSLEVAGGEAPLHF
TGTGCCAGCAGCTTGGAGGTGGCAGGGGGAGAGGCACCCCTCCACTTT
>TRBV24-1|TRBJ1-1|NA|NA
CATSDTGRAFF
TGTGCCACCAGTGACACCGGGAGGGCTTTCTTT
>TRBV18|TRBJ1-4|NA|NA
CASSSVQGGNEKLFF
TGTGCCAGCTCATCAGTACAGGGCGGGAATGAAAAACTGTTTTTT
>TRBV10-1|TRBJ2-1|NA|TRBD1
CASSTTGVWDEQFF
TGCGCCAGCAGTACAACAGGGGTTTGGGATGAGCAGTTCTTC
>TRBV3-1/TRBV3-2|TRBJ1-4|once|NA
CASSDFAMPSEKLFF
TGTGCCAGCAGTGATTTTGCGATGCCTAGTGAAAAACTGTTTTTT
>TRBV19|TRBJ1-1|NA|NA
CASSLQDTEAFF
TGTGCCAGTTCCTTACAGGACACTGAAGCTTTCTTT
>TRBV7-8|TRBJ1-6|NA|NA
CASSPDGRGSPLHF
TGTGCCAGCAGCCCCGATGGGAGGGGTTCACCCCTCCACTTT
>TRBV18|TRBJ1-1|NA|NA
CASSPDTRNTEAFF
TGTGCCAGCTCACCGGACACGAGGAACACTGAAGCTTTCTTT
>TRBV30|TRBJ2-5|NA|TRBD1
CAWTTTGGLTPTTQYF
TGTGCCTGGACCACGACAGGGGGTCTAACGCCCACGACCCAGTACTTC
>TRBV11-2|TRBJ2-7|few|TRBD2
CASSLIAGVSYEQYF
TGTGCCAGCAGCTTAATAGCGGGGGTTTCCTACGAGCAGTACTTC
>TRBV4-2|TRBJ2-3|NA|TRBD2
CASSQGTSGVDTQYF
TGTGCCAGCAGCCAAGGGACTAGCGGGGTGGATACGCAGTATTTT
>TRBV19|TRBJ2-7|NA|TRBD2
CASSPLAGSYEQYF
TGTGCCAGTAGTCCACTAGCGGGGTCCTACGAGCAGTACTTC
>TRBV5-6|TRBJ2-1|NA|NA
CASSLLLADRGHNEQFF
TGTGCCAGCAGCTTGCTACTAGCCGATCGGGGACACAATGAGCAGTTCTTC
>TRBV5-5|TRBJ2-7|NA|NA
CASSLGVRRLVLREQYF
TGTGCCAGCAGCTTGGGAGTTCGGAGGCTAGTCCTGCGCGAGCAGTACTTC
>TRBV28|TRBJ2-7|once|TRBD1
CASSYPGQYEQYF
TGTGCCAGCAGTTATCCGGGACAGTACGAGCAGTACTTC
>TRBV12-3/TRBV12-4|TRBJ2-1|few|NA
CASSSRTNEQFF
TGTGCCAGCAGTTCCAGGACAAATGAGCAGTTCTTC
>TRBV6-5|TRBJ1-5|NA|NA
CASRISRDSQPQHF
TGTGCCAGCAGGATATCCAGGGATAGTCAGCCCCAGCATTTT
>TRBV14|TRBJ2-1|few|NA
CASSQSDFNEQFF
TGTGCCAGCAGCCAATCGGACTTCAATGAGCAGTTCTTC
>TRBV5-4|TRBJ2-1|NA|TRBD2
CASSFRLAGAEQFF
TGTGCCAGCAGCTTCCGTCTAGCGGGGGCAGAGCAGTTCTTC
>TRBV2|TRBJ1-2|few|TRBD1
CASSEIQGDGYTF
TGTGCCAGCAGTGAAATCCAGGGGGATGGCTACACCTTC
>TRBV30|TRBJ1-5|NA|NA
CAWSVGIASNQPQHF
TGTGCCTGGAGTGTGGGCATCGCTTCGAATCAGCCCCAGCATTTT
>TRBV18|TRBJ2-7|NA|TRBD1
CASSPTPPGQGAHEQYF
TGTGCCAGCTCACCCACACCTCCGGGACAGGGGGCCCACGAGCAGTACTTC
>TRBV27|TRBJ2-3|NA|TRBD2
CASIRTGRGGLDTQYF
TGTGCCAGCATCCGAACGGGGCGGGGGGGCTTGGATACGCAGTATTTT
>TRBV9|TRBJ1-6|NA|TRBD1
CASSPRTGNSPLHF
TGTGCCAGCAGCCCTCGGACAGGGAATTCACCCCTCCACTTT
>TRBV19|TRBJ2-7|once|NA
CASSIWGRGMITYEQYF
TGTGCCAGTAGTATATGGGGTAGGGGAATGATCACCTACGAGCAGTACTTC
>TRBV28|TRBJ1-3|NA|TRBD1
CASRSQGVSGNTIYF
TGTGCCAGCAGATCTCAGGGGGTGTCTGGAAACACCATATATTTT
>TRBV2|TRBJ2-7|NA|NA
CASIGDGGYEQYF
TGTGCCAGCATCGGGGACGGGGGCTACGAGCAGTACTTC
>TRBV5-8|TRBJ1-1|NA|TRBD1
CASSKDRRNTEAFF
TGTGCCAGCAGCAAGGACAGGAGGAACACTGAAGCTTTCTTT
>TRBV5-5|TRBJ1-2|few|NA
CASSLDYYGYTF
TGTGCCAGCAGCCTAGATTACTATGGCTACACCTTC